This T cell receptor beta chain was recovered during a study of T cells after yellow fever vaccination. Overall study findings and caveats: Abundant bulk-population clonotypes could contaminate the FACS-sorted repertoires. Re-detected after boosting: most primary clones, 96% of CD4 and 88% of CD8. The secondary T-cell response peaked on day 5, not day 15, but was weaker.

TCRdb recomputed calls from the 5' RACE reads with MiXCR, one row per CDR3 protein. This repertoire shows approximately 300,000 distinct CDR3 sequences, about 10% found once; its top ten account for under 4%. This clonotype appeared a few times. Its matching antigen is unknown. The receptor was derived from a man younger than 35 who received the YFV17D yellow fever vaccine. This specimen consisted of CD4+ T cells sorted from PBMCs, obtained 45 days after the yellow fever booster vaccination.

The CDR3 reads CASSTDLTPTTEAFF. CDR3 sequence (DNA): TGCGCCAGCAGCACGGACCTTACCCCAACCACTGAAGCTTTCTTT. This sequence joins TRBV5-1 and TRBJ1-1; D remains ambiguous. The CDR3 totals 15 residues. V lost 4 bases and J 4 bases, leaving 17 bases between the germline ends. The V gene's germline CDR1 is SGHRS and CDR2 YFSETQ.